These 6 T cell receptor beta chains came from one sample sequenced in a study of CD8+ T cells in alopecia areata. In each case, RNA was isolated and then reverse transcribed into cDNA as the sequencing template. Data came from immunoSEQ multiplex PCR; TCRdb stores just in-frame clones and leaves some out. This sample has fewer than 250,000 clones, with about 60% found just once. The sample in question was CD4+ T cells sorted from blood, obtained at week 0. Source of these receptors: a human donor with alopecia areata.

The chain couples TRBV29-1 to TRBJ1-1; D call uncertain. Trimming left V 6 bases short and J 6 bases short, with 17 bases between. Germline V gene sequence: CDR1 SQVTM, CDR2 ANQGSEA. The CDR3 consists of 13 residues. CDR3 residues: CSVSGRAFAEAFF. The CDR3 DNA reads as TGCAGCGTCTCGGGCCGTGCCTTCGCTGAAGCTTTCTTT.

The J gene is TRBJ2-2, the V gene TRBV6-1; no definite D call. Trimming stripped 1 base from V and 5 bases from J, with 14 bases between. The CDR3 has 16 residues. In germline, CDR1 is MNHNS, CDR2 SASEGT. CDR3 in amino acids: CASSEVSPGRTGELFF. The CDR3 DNA follows: TGTGCCAGCAGTGAAGTGAGCCCAGGAAGGACCGGGGAGCTGTTTTTT.

There are a few counts of this clone. The DNA for the CDR3 is TGCGCCAGCAGCATCCAGACTAGCGGGTCCTACAATGAGCAGTTCTTC. It is translated as CASSIQTSGSYNEQFF. V and J are TRBV5-1 and TRBJ2-1, with 10 bases matching TRBD2. This CDR3 comprises 16 residues. Germline loops: CDR1 SGHRS, CDR2 YFSETQ. J was trimmed by 1 base and V by 4 bases; bases with no gene match: 5. The whole variable domain, filled in from reference TRBV5-1 and TRBJ2-1, reads KAGVTQTPRYLIKTRGQQVTLSCSPISGHRSVSWYQQTPGQGLQFLFEYFSETQRNKGNFPGRFSGRQFSNSRSEMNVSTLELGDSALYLCASSIQTSGSYNEQFFGPGTRLTVL.

The chain employs TRBV11-2 and TRBJ2-3, with D unclear. This CDR3 contains 14 residues. V shed 0 bases and J shed 4 bases, with 8 bases lying between them. Looked up from germline, CDR1 is SGHAT and CDR2 is FQNNGV. The CDR3 DNA is TGTGCCAGCAGCTTAGATTTGGGTTCAGATACGCAGTATTTT. Its protein is CASSLDLGSDTQYF.

This clone was observed a single time. This rearrangement joins TRBV5-1 to TRBJ2-1; TRBD2 matches at 13 bases. This CDR3 is 17 amino acids long. The junction had 8 bases not matched to a gene; V was cut back by 4 bases and J by 4 bases. CDR1 and CDR2 from the germline V gene are SGHRS and YFSETQ. CDR3 region: CASSPRTSGSRYNEQFF. Written as DNA, the CDR3 is TGCGCCAGCAGCCCACGGACTAGCGGGAGTAGGTACAATGAGCAGTTCTTC.

This chain uses TRBV15 with TRBJ2-3; no definite D call. This CDR3 comprises 10 residues. Germline assignment: CDR1 LNHNV and CDR2 YYDKDF (reference sequence). V was cut by 11 bases and J by 3 bases, with 6 bases left in between. The CDR3 DNA reads as TGTGCCTCCGTGACAGATACGCAGTATTTT. It yields the protein CASVTDTQYF.